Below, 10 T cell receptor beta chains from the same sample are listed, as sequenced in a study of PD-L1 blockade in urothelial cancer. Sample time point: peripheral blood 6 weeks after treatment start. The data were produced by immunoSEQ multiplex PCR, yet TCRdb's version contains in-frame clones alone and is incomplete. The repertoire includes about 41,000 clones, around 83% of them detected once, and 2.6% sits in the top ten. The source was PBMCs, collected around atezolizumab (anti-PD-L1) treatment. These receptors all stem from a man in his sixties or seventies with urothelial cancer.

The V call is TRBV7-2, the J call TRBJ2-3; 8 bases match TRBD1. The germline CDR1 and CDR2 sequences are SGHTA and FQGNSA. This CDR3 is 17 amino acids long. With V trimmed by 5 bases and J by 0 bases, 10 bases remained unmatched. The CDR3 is CASSPLAGGYSTDTQYF. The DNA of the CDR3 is TGTGCCAGCAGCCCCCTGGCAGGGGGCTATAGCACAGATACGCAGTATTTT.

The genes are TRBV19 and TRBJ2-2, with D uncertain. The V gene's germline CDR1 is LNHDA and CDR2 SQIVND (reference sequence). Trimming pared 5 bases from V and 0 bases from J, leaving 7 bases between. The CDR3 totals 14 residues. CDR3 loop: CASSSRSNTGELFF. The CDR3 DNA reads TGTGCCAGTAGTTCCAGATCGAACACCGGGGAGCTGTTTTTT.

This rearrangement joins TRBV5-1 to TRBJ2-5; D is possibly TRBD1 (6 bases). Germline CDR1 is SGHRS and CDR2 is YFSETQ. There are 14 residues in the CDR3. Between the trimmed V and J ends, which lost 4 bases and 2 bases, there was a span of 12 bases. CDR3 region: CASSPTGPQETQYF. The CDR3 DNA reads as TGCGCCAGCAGCCCTACAGGGCCGCAAGAGACCCAGTACTTC.

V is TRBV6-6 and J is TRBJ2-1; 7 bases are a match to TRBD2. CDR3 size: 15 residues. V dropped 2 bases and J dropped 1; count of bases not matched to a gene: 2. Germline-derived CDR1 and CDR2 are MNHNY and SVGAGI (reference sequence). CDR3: CASSYVGGSYNEQFF. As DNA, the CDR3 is TGTGCCAGCAGTTACGTGGGAGGGTCCTACAATGAGCAGTTCTTC.

CDR3 sequence (DNA): TGTGCCAGCAGCATTTTTAGTGAGCAGTTCTTC. Residues: CASSIFSEQFF. The chain joins TRBV5-6 to TRBJ2-1, with unresolved D. Trimming took off 4 bases at V and 9 bases at J, with 8 bases between the two ends. This CDR3 comprises 11 residues. The germline V gene encodes CDR1 SGHDT and CDR2 YYEEEE.

CDR3 residues: CASSLGQNTGELFF. In nucleotides, the CDR3 is TGTGCCAGCAGCCTGGGACAGAACACCGGGGAGCTGTTTTTT. This chain links TRBV2 with TRBJ2-2; a weak D match, TRBD1 (6 bases). Looked up from germline, CDR1 is SNHLY and CDR2 is FYNNEI. The V end was cut by 6 bases, the J end by 1 base, with 9 bases between. The CDR3 extends over 14 amino acids.

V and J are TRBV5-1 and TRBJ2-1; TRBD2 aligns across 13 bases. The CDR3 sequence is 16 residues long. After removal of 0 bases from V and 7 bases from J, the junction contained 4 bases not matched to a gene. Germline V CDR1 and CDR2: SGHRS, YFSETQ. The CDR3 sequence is CASSLDGLAGVNEQFF. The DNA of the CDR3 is TGCGCCAGCAGCTTGGACGGACTAGCGGGAGTAAATGAGCAGTTCTTC.

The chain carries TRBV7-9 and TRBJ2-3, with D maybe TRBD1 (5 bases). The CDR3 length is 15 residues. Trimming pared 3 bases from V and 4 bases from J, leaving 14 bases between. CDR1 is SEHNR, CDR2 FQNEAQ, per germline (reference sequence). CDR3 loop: CASSFLRLQADTQYF. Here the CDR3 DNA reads TGTGCCAGCAGCTTTTTGCGCCTACAGGCAGATACGCAGTATTTT. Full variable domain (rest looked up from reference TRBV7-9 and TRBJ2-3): DTGVSQNPRHKITKRGQNVTFRCDPISEHNRLYWYRQTLGQGPEFLTYFQNEAQLEKSRLLSDRFSAERPKGSFSTLEIQRTEQGDSAMYLCASSFLRLQADTQYFGPGTRLTVL.

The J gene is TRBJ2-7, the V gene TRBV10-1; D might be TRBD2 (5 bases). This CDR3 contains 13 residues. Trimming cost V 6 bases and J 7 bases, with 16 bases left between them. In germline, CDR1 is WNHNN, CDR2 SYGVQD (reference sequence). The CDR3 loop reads CASSTRLGGEQYF. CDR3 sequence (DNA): TGCGCCAGCAGCACCAGACTCGGCGGGGAGCAGTACTTC.

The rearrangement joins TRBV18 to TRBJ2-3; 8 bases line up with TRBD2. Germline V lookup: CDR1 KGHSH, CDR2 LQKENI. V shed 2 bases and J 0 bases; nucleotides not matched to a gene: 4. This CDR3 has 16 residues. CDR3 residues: CASSPDGGRSTDTQYF. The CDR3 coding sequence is TGTGCCAGCTCACCAGACGGCGGGAGGAGCACAGATACGCAGTATTTT.